This entry features one T cell receptor (beta chain) sequence. Its antigen is undetermined. Genomic DNA (from each subset) was split evenly across several immunoSEQ plates. Assay: immunoSEQ multiplex PCR; the TCRdb copy retains only in-frame clones and omits some. The sample lists approximately 1.5 million clones, 98% occurring once. The data stem from a study of shared clonotypes between healthy human individuals. Study conclusions and caveats: Specimens sampled were limited to blood, with tissue repertoires likely differing. When compared with the clonotypes that were shared by all four sorted-subset donors, the non-shared clonotypes turned out to have lower generation probabilities. Naive subsets generally had larger estimated richness than memory subsets.

Input material: naive CD4+ T cells sorted from blood. Subset of the sample: CD45RA+ positively selected. The source of this sequence is a man younger than 45 in good health.

As DNA, the CDR3 is TGTGCCAGTAGTGCCCGGGGTTACAGGGGGCGAGGAGATACGCAGTATTTT. Translating it yields CASSARGYRGRGDTQYF. The V call is TRBV19, the J call TRBJ2-3; 9 bases align to TRBD1. J lost 5 bases, V lost 5 bases, and 14 bases had no gene match. The germline gives CDR1 LNHDA, CDR2 SQIVND (reference sequence). The CDR3 totals 17 residues.